Ten or more counts support the clone carrying this T cell receptor (beta chain). Its specificity is unknown. This sample stems from a study of early T cells in non-severe SARS-CoV-2 infection. Broader study findings: The VDJdb matching leaned toward anti-spike CD8 responses and overlooked private and CD4 specificities.

The CDR3 consists of 17 residues. The V gene lost 5 bases and the J gene lost 3 bases, with 22 bases spanning the gap. Looked up from germline, CDR1 is SEHNR and CDR2 is FQNEAQ (reference sequence). Individual cDNA molecules received unique molecular identifiers during library preparation. One entry per CDR3 protein, called by TCRdb with MiXCR from the 5' RACE reads. The sample has over 20,000 distinct CDR3 sequences, about 4.9% seen once. This TCR came from an adult who was a healthcare worker with PCR-confirmed SARS-CoV-2 infection or an uninfected control (not recorded which). This chain uses TRBV7-9 with TRBJ1-2; no clear D. Sequencing was done on a sample of whole blood. The CDR3 nucleotides are TGTGCCAGCAGCCCCCTGGCAGCACTCAGTGGGTACTATGGCTACACCTTC. The encoded protein is CASSPLAALSGYYGYTF. The entire variable domain, with the rest obtained from reference TRBV7-9 and TRBJ1-2, is as follows: DTGVSQNPRHKITKRGQNVTFRCDPISEHNRLYWYRQTLGQGPEFLTYFQNEAQLEKSRLLSDRFSAERPKGSFSTLEIQRTEQGDSAMYLCASSPLAALSGYYGYTFGSGTRLTVV.